The clone carrying this TCR beta chain was seen only a few times. Its specificity is unknown. The sample belongs to a study of T cells after yellow fever vaccination. Study outcomes and limitations: In FACS-sorted repertoires, abundant clonotypes from the bulk population could appear as contaminants.

V was clipped by 3 bases and J by 7 bases; unmatched bases: 12. The CDR3 covers 17 residues. One entry per CDR3 protein, called by TCRdb with MiXCR from the 5' RACE reads. The data show around 530,000 distinct CDR3 sequences, 17% seen once. The sample in question was PBMCs, obtained around 5 days after the first yellow fever vaccination. The sequence was obtained from a man in his late teens or twenties who received the YFV17D yellow fever vaccine. The genes are TRBV12-3 or TRBV12-4 and TRBJ1-5; 10 nucleotides agree with TRBD1. The CDR3 loop reads CASSFGFWGTGDQPQHF. CDR3 nucleotide sequence: TGTGCCAGCAGTTTTGGTTTTTGGGGGACAGGGGACCAGCCCCAGCATTTT.